A single TCR beta chain is shown here with its context. This sample was included in a study of shared clonotypes between healthy human individuals. CD45RO-negative, CCR7-positively selected cells formed the naive CD8 fraction, excluding terminally differentiated effector memory CD45RA+ cells. V was cut by 10 bases and J by 7 bases, with 15 bases left in between. Germline loops: CDR1 SGHRS, CDR2 YFSETQ. The CDR3 runs 12 residues. The table came from immunoSEQ multiplex PCR; TCRdb's copy has only in-frame clones and leaves some out. The repertoire holds hundreds of thousands of clones, with around 92% as singletons.

The gene calls are TRBV5-1 and TRBJ2-1; no firm D call. The source material was naive CD8+ T cells sorted from blood. The clonotype originates from a man aged 25-45 years in good health. The CDR3 bases are TGCGCCTCCAAGCTAGGGTTAAATGAGCAGTTCTTC. It specifies CASKLGLNEQFF.